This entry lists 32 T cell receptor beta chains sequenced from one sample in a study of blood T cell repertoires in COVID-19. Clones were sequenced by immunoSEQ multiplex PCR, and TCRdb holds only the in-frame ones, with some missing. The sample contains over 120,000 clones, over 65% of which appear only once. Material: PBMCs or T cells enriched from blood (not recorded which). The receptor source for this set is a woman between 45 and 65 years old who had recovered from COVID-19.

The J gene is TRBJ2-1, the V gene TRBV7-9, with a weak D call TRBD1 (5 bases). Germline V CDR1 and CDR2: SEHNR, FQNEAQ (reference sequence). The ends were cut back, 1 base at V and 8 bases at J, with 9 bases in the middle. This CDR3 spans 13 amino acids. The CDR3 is CASSLGQGDEQFF. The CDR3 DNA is TGTGCCAGCAGCTTAGGGCAGGGTGATGAGCAGTTCTTC.

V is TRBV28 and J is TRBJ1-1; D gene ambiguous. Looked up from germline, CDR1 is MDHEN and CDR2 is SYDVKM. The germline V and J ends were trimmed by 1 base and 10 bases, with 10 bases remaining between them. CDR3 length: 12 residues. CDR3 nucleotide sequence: TGTGCCAGCAGTTTATCCGGGTTCGTAGCTTTCTTT. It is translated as CASSLSGFVAFF.

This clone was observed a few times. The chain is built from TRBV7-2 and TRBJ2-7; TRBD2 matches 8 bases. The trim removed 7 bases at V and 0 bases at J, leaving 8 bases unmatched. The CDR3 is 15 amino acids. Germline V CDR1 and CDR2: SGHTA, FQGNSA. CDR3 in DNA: TGTGCCAGCACCCGTAGGAGCGGGGGCTCCTACGAGCAGTACTTC. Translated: CASTRRSGGSYEQYF.

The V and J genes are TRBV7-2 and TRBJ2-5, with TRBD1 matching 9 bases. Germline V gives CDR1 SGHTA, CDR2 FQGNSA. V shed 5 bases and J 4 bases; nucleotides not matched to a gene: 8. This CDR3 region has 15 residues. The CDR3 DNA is TGTGCCAGCAGCATACAGGGGGCCGGGGGAGAGACCCAGTACTTC. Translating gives CASSIQGAGGETQYF.

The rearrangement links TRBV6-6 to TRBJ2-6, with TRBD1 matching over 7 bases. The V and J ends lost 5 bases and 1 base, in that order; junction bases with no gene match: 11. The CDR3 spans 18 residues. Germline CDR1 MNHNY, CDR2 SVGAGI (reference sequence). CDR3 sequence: CASSPWGTALSGANVLTF. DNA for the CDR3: TGTGCCAGCAGTCCCTGGGGGACAGCCTTGTCTGGGGCCAACGTCCTGACTTTC.

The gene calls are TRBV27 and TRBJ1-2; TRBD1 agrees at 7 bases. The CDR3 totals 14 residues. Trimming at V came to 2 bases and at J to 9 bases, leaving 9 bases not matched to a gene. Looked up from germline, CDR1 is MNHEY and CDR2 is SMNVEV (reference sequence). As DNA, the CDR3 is TGTGCCAGCAGTTTAGAGAGGGGGCGAACAAGCTACACCTTC. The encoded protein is CASSLERGRTSYTF.

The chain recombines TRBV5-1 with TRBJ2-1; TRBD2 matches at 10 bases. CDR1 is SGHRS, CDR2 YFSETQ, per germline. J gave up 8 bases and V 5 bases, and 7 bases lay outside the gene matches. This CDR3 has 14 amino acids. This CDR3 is CASSPGLAVDEQFF. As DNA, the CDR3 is TGCGCCAGCAGTCCCGGACTAGCGGTTGATGAGCAGTTCTTC.

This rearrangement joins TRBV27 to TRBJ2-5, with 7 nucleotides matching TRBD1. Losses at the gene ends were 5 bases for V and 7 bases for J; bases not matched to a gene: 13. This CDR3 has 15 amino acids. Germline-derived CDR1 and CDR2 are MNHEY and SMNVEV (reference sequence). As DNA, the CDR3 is TGTGCCAGCAGTCCCCCCGGGACAGCACGAGGGACCCAGTACTTC. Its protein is CASSPPGTARGTQYF.

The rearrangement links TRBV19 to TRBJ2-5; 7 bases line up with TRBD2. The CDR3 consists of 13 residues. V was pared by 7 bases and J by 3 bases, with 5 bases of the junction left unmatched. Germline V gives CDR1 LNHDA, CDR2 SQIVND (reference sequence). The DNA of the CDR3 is TGTGCCAGTAAGGGAGGGGCAGAAGAGACCCAGTACTTC. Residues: CASKGGAEETQYF.

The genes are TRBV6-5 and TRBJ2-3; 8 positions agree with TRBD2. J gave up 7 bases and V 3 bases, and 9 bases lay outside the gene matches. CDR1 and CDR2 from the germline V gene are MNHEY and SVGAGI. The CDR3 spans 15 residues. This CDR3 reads CASSYSGTSSNTQYF. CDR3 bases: TGTGCCAGCAGTTATTCCGGGACTAGTTCGAATACGCAGTATTTT.

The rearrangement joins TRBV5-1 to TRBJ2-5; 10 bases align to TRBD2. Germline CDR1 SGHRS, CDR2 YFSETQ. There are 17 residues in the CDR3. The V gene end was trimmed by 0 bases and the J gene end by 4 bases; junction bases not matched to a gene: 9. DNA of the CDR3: TGCGCCAGCAGCTTGGCGGAACTAGCGGGGATGGGAGAGACCCAGTACTTC. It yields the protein CASSLAELAGMGETQYF.

The CDR3 loop is CASSAGGTGNQPQHF. As DNA, the CDR3 is TGTGCCAGCAGCGCAGGGGGTACGGGCAATCAGCCCCAGCATTTT. The chain carries TRBV7-2 and TRBJ1-5; 7 nucleotides line up with TRBD1. V dropped 5 bases and J dropped 2; count of bases not matched to a gene: 6. From germline, CDR1 is SGHTA and CDR2 FQGNSA. This CDR3 contains 15 residues.

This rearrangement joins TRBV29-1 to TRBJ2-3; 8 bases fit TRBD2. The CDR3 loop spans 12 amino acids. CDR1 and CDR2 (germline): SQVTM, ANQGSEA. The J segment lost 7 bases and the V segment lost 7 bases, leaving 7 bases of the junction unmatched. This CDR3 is CSARTSSNTQYF. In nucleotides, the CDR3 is TGCAGCGCTAGGACTAGCTCAAATACGCAGTATTTT.

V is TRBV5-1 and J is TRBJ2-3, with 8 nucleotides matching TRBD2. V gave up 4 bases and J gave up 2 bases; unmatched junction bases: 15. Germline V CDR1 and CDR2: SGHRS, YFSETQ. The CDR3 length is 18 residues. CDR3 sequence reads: CASSPQLGVAGITDTQYF. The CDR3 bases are TGCGCCAGCAGCCCCCAACTTGGGGTAGCGGGGATCACAGATACGCAGTATTTT.

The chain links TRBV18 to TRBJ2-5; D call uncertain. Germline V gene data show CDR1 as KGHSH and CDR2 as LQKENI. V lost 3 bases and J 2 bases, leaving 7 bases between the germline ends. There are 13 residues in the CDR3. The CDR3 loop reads CASSPSKQETQYF. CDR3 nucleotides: TGTGCCAGCTCACCGTCCAAACAAGAGACCCAGTACTTC. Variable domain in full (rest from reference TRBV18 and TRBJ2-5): NAGVMQNPRHLVRRRGQEARLRCSPMKGHSHVYWYRQLPEEGLKFMVYLQKENIIDESGMPKERFSAEFPKEGPSILRIQQVVRGDSAAYFCASSPSKQETQYFGPGTRLLVL.

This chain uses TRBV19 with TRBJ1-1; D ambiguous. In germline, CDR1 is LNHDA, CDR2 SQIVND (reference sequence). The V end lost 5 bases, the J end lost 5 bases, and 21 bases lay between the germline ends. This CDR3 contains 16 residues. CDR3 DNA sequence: TGTGCCAGTAGTCGCGGTCTAGCAGGTGGAGGGACTGAAGCTTTCTTT. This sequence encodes CASSRGLAGGGTEAFF.

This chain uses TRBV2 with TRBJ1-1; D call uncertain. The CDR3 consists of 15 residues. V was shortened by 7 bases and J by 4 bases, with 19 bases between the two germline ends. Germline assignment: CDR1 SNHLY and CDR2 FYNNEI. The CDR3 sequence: CASIFPDMDSTEAFF. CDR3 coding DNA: TGTGCCAGCATTTTTCCCGACATGGATAGCACTGAAGCTTTCTTT.

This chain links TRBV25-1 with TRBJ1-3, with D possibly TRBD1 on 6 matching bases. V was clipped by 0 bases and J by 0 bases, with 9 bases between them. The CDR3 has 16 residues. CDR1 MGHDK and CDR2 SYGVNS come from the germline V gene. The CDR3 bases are TGTGCCAGCAGTGAATACCTGGGACACTCTGGAAACACCATATATTTT. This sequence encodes CASSEYLGHSGNTIYF.

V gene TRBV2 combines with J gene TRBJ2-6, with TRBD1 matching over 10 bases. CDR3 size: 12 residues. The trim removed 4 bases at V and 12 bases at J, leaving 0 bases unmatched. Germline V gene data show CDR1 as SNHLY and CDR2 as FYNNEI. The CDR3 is CASSGTGGVLTF. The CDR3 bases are TGTGCCAGCAGTGGGACAGGGGGCGTCCTGACTTTC. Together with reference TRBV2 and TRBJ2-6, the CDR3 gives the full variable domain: EPEVTQTPSHQVTQMGQEVILRCVPISNHLYFYWYRQILGQKVEFLVSFYNNEISEKSEIFDDQFSVERPDGSNFTLKIRSTKLEDSAMYFCASSGTGGVLTFGAGSRLTVL.

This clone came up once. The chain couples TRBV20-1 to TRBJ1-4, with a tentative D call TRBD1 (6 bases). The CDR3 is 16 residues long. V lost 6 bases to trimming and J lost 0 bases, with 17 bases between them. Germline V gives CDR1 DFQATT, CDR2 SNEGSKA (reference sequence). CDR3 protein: CSASVHAGATNEKLFF. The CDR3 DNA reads TGCAGTGCGAGTGTCCATGCAGGGGCAACTAATGAAAAACTGTTTTTT.

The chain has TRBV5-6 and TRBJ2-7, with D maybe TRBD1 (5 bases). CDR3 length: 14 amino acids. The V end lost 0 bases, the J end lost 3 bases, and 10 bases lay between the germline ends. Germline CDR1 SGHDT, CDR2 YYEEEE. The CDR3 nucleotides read TGTGCCAGCAGCTTGGACGCAGGGATCTACGAGCAGTACTTC. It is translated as CASSLDAGIYEQYF.

This CDR3 reads CASRVQGATDTQYF. The CDR3 bases are TGTGCCAGCAGGGTACAGGGGGCGACAGATACGCAGTATTTT. The gene calls are TRBV28 and TRBJ2-3; 9 bases are shared with TRBD1. Germline V CDR1 and CDR2: MDHEN, SYDVKM. The CDR3 is 14 amino acids. V was clipped by 6 bases and J by 3 bases; unmatched bases: 4.

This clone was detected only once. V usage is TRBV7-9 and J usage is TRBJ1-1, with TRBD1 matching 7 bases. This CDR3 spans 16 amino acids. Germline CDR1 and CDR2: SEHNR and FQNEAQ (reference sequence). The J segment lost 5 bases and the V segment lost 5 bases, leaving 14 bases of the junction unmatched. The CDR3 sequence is CASSQDAGGRGTEAFF. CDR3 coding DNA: TGTGCCAGCAGCCAGGATGCAGGGGGAAGGGGGACTGAAGCTTTCTTT.

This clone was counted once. The CDR3 region has the DNA TGTGCCAGCTCACCACGCAGGACCTACGAGCAGTACGTC. It is translated as CASSPRRTYEQYV. The chain is built from TRBV18 and TRBJ2-7; no clear D. Germline V gene sequence: CDR1 KGHSH, CDR2 LQKENI. V lost 1 base, J lost 2 bases, and 6 bases lay in between. The CDR3 length is 13 residues.

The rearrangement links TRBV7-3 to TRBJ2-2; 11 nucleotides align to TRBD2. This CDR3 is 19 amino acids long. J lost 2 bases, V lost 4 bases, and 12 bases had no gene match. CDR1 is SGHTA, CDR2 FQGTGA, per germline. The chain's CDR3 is CASSSYTQTSGGNTGELFF. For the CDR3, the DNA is TGTGCCAGCAGCTCGTACACCCAAACTAGCGGGGGCAACACCGGGGAGCTGTTTTTT.

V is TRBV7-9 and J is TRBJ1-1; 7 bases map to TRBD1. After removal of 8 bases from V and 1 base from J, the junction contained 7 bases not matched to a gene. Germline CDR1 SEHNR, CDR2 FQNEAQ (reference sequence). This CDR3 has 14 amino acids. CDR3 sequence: CASGDRAANTEAFF. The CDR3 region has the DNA TGTGCCAGCGGCGACAGGGCTGCGAACACTGAAGCTTTCTTT.

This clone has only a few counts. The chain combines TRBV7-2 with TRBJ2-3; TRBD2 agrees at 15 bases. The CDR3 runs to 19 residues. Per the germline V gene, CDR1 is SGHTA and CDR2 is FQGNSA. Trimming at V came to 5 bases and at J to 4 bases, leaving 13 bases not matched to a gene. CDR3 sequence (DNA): TGTGCCAGCAGCCCTCTAGGACTAGCGGGGGGGCGGAGGGCAGATACGCAGTATTTT. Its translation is CASSPLGLAGGRRADTQYF. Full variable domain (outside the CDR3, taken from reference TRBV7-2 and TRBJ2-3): GAGVSQSPSNKVTEKGKDVELRCDPISGHTALYWYRQSLGQGLEFLIYFQGNSAPDKSGLPSDRFSAERTGGSVSTLTIQRTQQEDSAVYLCASSPLGLAGGRRADTQYFGPGTRLTVL.

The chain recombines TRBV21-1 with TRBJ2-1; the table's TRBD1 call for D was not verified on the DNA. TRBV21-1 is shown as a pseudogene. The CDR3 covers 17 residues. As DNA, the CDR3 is TGTGCCAGCAGCCTCCAACCCAACTCAGGGGACTACAATGAGCAGTTCTTC. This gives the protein CASSLQPNSGDYNEQFF.

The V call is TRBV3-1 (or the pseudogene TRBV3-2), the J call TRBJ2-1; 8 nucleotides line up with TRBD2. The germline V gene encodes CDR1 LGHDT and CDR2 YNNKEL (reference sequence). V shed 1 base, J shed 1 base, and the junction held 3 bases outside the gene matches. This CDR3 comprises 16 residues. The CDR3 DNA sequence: TGTGCCAGCAGCCAAGGGTCTAGCGGGTCCTACAATGAGCAGTTCTTC. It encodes CASSQGSSGSYNEQFF.

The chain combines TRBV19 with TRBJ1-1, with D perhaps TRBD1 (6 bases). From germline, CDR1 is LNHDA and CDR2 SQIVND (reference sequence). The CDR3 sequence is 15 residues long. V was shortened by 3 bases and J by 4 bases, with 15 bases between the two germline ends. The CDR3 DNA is TGTGCCAGTAGTATCGCCGAGACAGGATTCACTGAAGCTTTCTTT. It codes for CASSIAETGFTEAFF.

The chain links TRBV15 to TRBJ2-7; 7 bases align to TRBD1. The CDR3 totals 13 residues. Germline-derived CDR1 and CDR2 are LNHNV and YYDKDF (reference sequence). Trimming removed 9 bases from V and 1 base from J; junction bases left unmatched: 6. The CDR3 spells CATWNRGSYEQYV. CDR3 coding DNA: TGTGCCACTTGGAACAGGGGATCCTACGAGCAGTACGTC.

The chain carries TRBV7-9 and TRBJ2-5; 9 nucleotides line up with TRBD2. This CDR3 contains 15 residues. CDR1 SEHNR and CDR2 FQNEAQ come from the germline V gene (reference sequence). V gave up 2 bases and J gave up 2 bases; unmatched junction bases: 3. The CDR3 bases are TGTGCCAGCAGCTTACTCCTAGCGGGGCAAGAGACCCAGTACTTC. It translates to CASSLLLAGQETQYF.